This paragraph reports one TCR beta chain. What it binds is unknown. Germline values: CDR1 SNHLY, CDR2 FYNNEI. V gave up 4 bases and J gave up 0 bases, with 9 bases separating them. The CDR3 consists of 14 residues. Some clones are missing from TCRdb's copy, which holds only in-frame ones; the method was immunoSEQ multiplex PCR. Among around 270,000 clones, around 93% were seen once, and the ten largest hold around 0.58%. These data are taken from a study of T cell responses to AZD1222 COVID-19 vaccine. Study-wide points: Reportedly, nearly half the spike-specific TCRs target unmutated variant regions. Just five or six AZD1222 recipients were seropositive at baseline. The study found Spike-specific TCR breadth and depth rose after two AZD1222 doses.

The origin of this receptor is an adult who received the AZD1222 COVID-19 vaccine. This material consisted of peripheral blood, taken 28 days after the second AZD1222 dose. J is TRBJ1-1 and V is TRBV2; perhaps TRBD1 as D (6 bases). The CDR3: CASSGRQVNTEAFF. The CDR3, as DNA: TGTGCCAGCAGTGGGAGACAGGTGAACACTGAAGCTTTCTTT.